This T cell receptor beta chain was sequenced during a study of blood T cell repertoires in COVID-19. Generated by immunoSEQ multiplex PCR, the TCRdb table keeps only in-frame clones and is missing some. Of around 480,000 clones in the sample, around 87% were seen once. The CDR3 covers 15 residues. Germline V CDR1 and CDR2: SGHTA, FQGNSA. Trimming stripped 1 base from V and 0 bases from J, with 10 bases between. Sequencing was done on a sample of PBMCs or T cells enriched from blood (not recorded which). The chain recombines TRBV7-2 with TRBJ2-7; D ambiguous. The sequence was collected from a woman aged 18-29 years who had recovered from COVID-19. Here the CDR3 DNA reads TGTGCCAGCAGCTTAGATCCCCAGGACTCCTACGAGCAGTACTTC. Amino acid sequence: CASSLDPQDSYEQYF. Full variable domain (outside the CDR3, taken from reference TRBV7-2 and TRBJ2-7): GAGVSQSPSNKVTEKGKDVELRCDPISGHTALYWYRQSLGQGLEFLIYFQGNSAPDKSGLPSDRFSAERTGGSVSTLTIQRTQQEDSAVYLCASSLDPQDSYEQYFGPGTRLTVT.